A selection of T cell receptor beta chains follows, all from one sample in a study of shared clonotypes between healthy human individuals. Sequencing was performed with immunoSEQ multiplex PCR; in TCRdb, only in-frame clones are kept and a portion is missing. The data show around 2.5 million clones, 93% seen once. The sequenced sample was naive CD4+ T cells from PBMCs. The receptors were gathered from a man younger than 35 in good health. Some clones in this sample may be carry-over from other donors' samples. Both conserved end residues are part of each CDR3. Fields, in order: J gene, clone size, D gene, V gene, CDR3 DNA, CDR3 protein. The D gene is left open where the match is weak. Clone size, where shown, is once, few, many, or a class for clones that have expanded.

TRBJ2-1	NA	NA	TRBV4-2	TGTGCCAGCAGCCAAGAGGCCAGAGCGAACAATGAGCAGTTCTTC	CASSQEARANNEQFF
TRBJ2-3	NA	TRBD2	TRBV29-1	TGCAGCGCCCGGACTAGCGGGAGTTCAGATACGCAGTATTTT	CSARTSGSSDTQYF
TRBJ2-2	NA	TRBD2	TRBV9	TGTGCCAGCAGCGTAGGCGGGGGAGTCACCGGGGAGCTGTTTTTT	CASSVGGGVTGELFF
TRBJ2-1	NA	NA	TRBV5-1	TGCGCCAGCAGCTTGGGACAGGCCCTAGGAGGTGAGCAGTTCTTC	CASSLGQALGGEQFF
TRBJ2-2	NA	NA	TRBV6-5	TGTGCCAGCAGTTACGATTGGACCGGGGAGCTGTTTTTT	CASSYDWTGELFF
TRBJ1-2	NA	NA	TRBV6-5	TGTGCCAGCAGTTACACGGGGACTGCTGGCTATGGCTACACCTTC	CASSYTGTAGYGYTF
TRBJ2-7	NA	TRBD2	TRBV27	TGTGCCAGCAGTTTACACGGGACTAGCGGCCGGATGACCTACGAGCAGTACTTC	CASSLHGTSGRMTYEQYF
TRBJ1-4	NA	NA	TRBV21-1	TGTGCCAGCAGCAAAGTGAGAGACAGGAAGGGGGAAAAACTGTTTTTT	CASSKVRDRKGEKLFF
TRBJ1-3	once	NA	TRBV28	TGTGCCAGCAGTTCGGCCGGCCGCTCTGGAAACACCATATATTTT	CASSSAGRSGNTIYF
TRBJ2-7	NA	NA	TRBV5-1	TGCGCCAGCAGCTCCTGGACTGACTCCTACGAGCAGTACTTC	CASSSWTDSYEQYF
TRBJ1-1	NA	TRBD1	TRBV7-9	TGTGCCAGCAGCTTCAGTATATCGGGACAGGAAGCTTTCTTT	CASSFSISGQEAFF
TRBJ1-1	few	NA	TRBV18	TGTGCCAGCTCACCGGGCATCACTGAAGCTTTCTTT	CASSPGITEAFF
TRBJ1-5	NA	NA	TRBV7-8	TGTGCCAGCGGCCGGATGGAGGGCAATCAGCCCCAGCATTTT	CASGRMEGNQPQHF
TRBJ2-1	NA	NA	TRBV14	TGTGCCAGCAGCCAAGCTGGGAAATTCTACAATGAGCAGTTCTTC	CASSQAGKFYNEQFF
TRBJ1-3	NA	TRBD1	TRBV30	TGTGCCGGAGATGCCGGGACAGCTATTGGAAACACCATATATTTT	CAGDAGTAIGNTIYF
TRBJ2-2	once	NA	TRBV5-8	TGTGCCAGCAGCTTAACCCGTAGGTTCACCGGGGAGCTGTTTTTT	CASSLTRRFTGELFF
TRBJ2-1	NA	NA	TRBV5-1	TGCGCCAGCAGCGTGGGCGGGGTAGGGGATGAGCAGTTCTTC	CASSVGGVGDEQFF
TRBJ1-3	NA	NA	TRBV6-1	TGTGCCAGCAGTGTTAAGTCGTCAGTGAGCGGAAACACCATATATTTT	CASSVKSSVSGNTIYF
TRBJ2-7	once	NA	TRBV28	TGTGCCAGCAGTCCCCTGCCGTCTCGTCCCGCCTCCTACGAGCAGTACTTC	CASSPLPSRPASYEQYF
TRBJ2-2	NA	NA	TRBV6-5	TGTGCCAGCAGTTACTCGGTGTTCTCGCGGGAGCTGTTTTTT	CASSYSVFSRELFF
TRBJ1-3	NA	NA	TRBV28	TGTGCCAGCAGTTTATCCGGGTTGGGGGGAAACACCATATATTTT	CASSLSGLGGNTIYF
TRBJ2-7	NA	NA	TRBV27	TGTGCCAGCAGTTTCGGTTCACCAGACTACGAGCAGTACTTC	CASSFGSPDYEQYF
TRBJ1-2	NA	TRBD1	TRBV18	TGTGCCAGCTCACCTTCGGGACAGGAAAGCTATGGCTACACCTTC	CASSPSGQESYGYTF